A selection of T cell receptor beta chains follows, all from one sample in a study of beta chain features in type 1 diabetes. Method: immunoSEQ multiplex PCR; TCRdb's copy keeps in-frame clones and lacks some. The sample yields around 240,000 clones, about 70% seen once. The specimen was naive CD4+ T cells from blood. The receptors shown here come from a man aged 25 to 45 in good health. Both conserved end residues are part of each CDR3. The D gene is left open where the match is weak. Expanded clones are given a class, and other clones once, few, many or no size at all.

J: TRBJ2-5; length: 14; D: TRBD1; size: -; V: TRBV2; CDR3: CASSELTGQETQYF; DNA: TGTGCCAGCAGTGAACTGACAGGGCAAGAGACCCAGTACTTC
J: TRBJ1-2; length: 17; D: -; size: -; V: TRBV30; CDR3: CAWSNSPVRGPGYGYTF; DNA: TGTGCCTGGAGTAACTCCCCTGTTAGGGGCCCAGGCTATGGCTACACCTTC
J: TRBJ2-3; length: 15; D: TRBD2; size: -; V: TRBV29-1; CDR3: CSVVLLAGATDTQYF; DNA: TGCAGCGTTGTCCTACTAGCGGGGGCCACAGATACGCAGTATTTT
J: TRBJ2-7; length: 13; D: -; size: once; V: TRBV28; CDR3: CASSSYSDYEQYF; DNA: TGTGCCAGCAGTTCGTATTCCGATTACGAGCAGTACTTC
J: TRBJ2-7; length: 12; D: -; size: -; V: TRBV30; CDR3: CAWSLVPYEQYF; DNA: TGTGCCTGGAGCCTGGTTCCCTACGAGCAGTACTTC
J: TRBJ2-7; length: 13; D: -; size: -; V: TRBV30; CDR3: CAWSVAGAVEQYF; DNA: TGTGCCTGGAGTGTGGCAGGGGCGGTCGAGCAGTACTTC
J: TRBJ1-2; length: 13; D: -; size: -; V: TRBV7-9; CDR3: CASSLTEVYGYTF; DNA: TGTGCCAGCAGCCTCACAGAAGTCTATGGCTACACCTTC
J: TRBJ2-3; length: 16; D: -; size: -; V: TRBV14; CDR3: CASSPGGGPFTDTQYF; DNA: TGTGCCAGCAGCCCCGGTGGGGGGCCGTTTACAGATACGCAGTATTTT
J: TRBJ2-1; length: 14; D: -; size: -; V: TRBV7-8; CDR3: CASSFGDFGNEQFF; DNA: TGTGCCAGCAGCTTCGGAGACTTCGGGAATGAGCAGTTCTTC
J: TRBJ2-2; length: 13; D: -; size: -; V: TRBV25-1; CDR3: CASTAGLPGELFF; DNA: TGTGCCAGCACGGCGGGTTTGCCCGGGGAGCTGTTTTTT
J: TRBJ2-7; length: 16; D: TRBD1; size: -; V: TRBV7-2; CDR3: CASSLAGQGVTYEQYF; DNA: TGTGCCAGCAGCTTAGCGGGACAGGGGGTTACCTACGAGCAGTACTTC
J: TRBJ1-1; length: 10; D: -; size: -; V: TRBV30; CDR3: CAWSDTEAFF; DNA: TGTGCCTGGAGCGACACTGAAGCTTTCTTT
J: TRBJ2-7; length: 15; D: TRBD2; size: -; V: TRBV7-2; CDR3: CASSPRTSGIYEQYF; DNA: TGTGCCAGCAGCCCGAGGACTAGCGGGATCTACGAGCAGTACTTC
J: TRBJ2-5; length: 13; D: -; size: once; V: TRBV30; CDR3: CAWSIGPGETQYF; DNA: TGTGCCTGGAGTATCGGACCCGGAGAGACCCAGTACTTC
J: TRBJ2-5; length: 14; D: -; size: -; V: TRBV9; CDR3: CASSLDSIQETQYF; DNA: TGTGCCAGCAGCCTCGACAGTATCCAAGAGACCCAGTACTTC
J: TRBJ1-5; length: 12; D: -; size: -; V: TRBV30; CDR3: CAADENNQPQHF; DNA: TGTGCCGCGGACGAAAACAATCAGCCCCAGCATTTT
J: TRBJ2-5; length: 14; D: -; size: -; V: TRBV15; CDR3: CATSPLRYGETQYF; DNA: TGTGCCACCAGCCCCTTGCGATACGGGGAGACCCAGTACTTC
J: TRBJ2-7; length: 13; D: TRBD1; size: -; V: TRBV29-1; CDR3: CSVVYRGTYEQYF; DNA: TGCAGCGTTGTTTACAGGGGCACCTACGAGCAGTACTTC
J: TRBJ2-3; length: 13; D: -; size: few; V: TRBV27; CDR3: CASSSLSTDTQYF; DNA: TGTGCCAGCAGTTCCCTGAGCACAGATACGCAGTATTTT
J: TRBJ2-5; length: 11; D: -; size: -; V: TRBV4-1; CDR3: CASRHYSQQYF; DNA: TGCGCCAGCAGACACTACTCCCAACAGTACTTC
J: TRBJ2-7; length: 15; D: -; size: few; V: TRBV4-3; CDR3: CASSQAASSSYEQYF; DNA: TGCGCCAGCAGCCAGGCCGCCTCGAGCTCCTACGAGCAGTACTTC
J: TRBJ1-4; length: 14; D: -; size: -; V: TRBV7-2; CDR3: CASSLGHVNEKLFF; DNA: TGTGCCAGCAGCTTGGGACATGTTAATGAAAAACTGTTTTTT
J: TRBJ2-7; length: 14; D: TRBD1; size: -; V: TRBV18; CDR3: CASSAGTATYEQYF; DNA: TGTGCCAGCTCCGCCGGGACAGCTACCTACGAGCAGTACTTC
J: TRBJ2-7; length: 15; D: TRBD1; size: -; V: TRBV7-9; CDR3: CASSRARTGAYEQYF; DNA: TGTGCCAGCAGCCGAGCCCGAACAGGGGCCTACGAGCAGTACTTC
J: TRBJ2-7; length: 12; D: -; size: -; V: TRBV5-1; CDR3: CASSPTLGEQYF; DNA: TGCGCCAGCAGTCCAACCTTAGGGGAGCAGTACTTC
J: TRBJ2-5; length: 17; D: TRBD1; size: -; V: TRBV5-1; CDR3: CASSSVPGQGAEETQYF; DNA: TGCGCCAGCAGCTCGGTCCCGGGACAGGGGGCCGAGGAGACCCAGTACTTC
J: TRBJ2-1; length: 15; D: -; size: -; V: TRBV11-2; CDR3: CASSQLEAGYHEQFF; DNA: TGTGCCAGCAGTCAGCTAGAGGCCGGCTACCATGAGCAGTTCTTC
J: TRBJ2-5; length: 15; D: TRBD2; size: once; V: TRBV7-2; CDR3: CASSLEGLERETQYF; DNA: TGTGCCAGCAGCTTAGAGGGACTAGAGCGCGAGACCCAGTACTTC
J: TRBJ1-6; length: 14; D: TRBD1; size: once; V: TRBV10-3; CDR3: CAITRDRAGSPLHF; DNA: TGTGCCATCACCAGAGACAGGGCGGGTTCACCCCTCCACTTT
J: TRBJ2-7; length: 15; D: TRBD2; size: -; V: TRBV28; CDR3: CASRHGAGGPNEQYF; DNA: TGTGCCAGCAGACATGGAGCGGGAGGGCCAAACGAGCAGTACTTC
J: TRBJ2-7; length: 13; D: -; size: -; V: TRBV30; CDR3: CAWSVTTGYEQYF; DNA: TGTGCCTGGAGCGTGACGACAGGATACGAGCAGTACTTC
J: TRBJ2-5; length: 14; D: TRBD1; size: -; V: TRBV11-2; CDR3: CASMRGRSQETQYF; DNA: TGTGCCAGCATGAGGGGGCGATCTCAAGAGACCCAGTACTTC
J: TRBJ2-5; length: 12; D: -; size: -; V: TRBV6-6; CDR3: CASSYWGETQYF; DNA: TGTGCCAGCAGTTACTGGGGGGAGACCCAGTACTTC
J: TRBJ2-1; length: 15; D: TRBD2; size: -; V: TRBV5-1; CDR3: CASSRLAGAYNEQFF; DNA: TGCGCCAGCAGCCGACTAGCGGGGGCCTACAATGAGCAGTTCTTC
J: TRBJ2-3; length: 11; D: -; size: -; V: TRBV20-1; CDR3: CSARGQDTQYF; DNA: TGCAGTGCTAGAGGGCAAGATACGCAGTATTTT
J: TRBJ1-1; length: 12; D: -; size: -; V: TRBV7-2; CDR3: CASSRDIFEAFF; DNA: TGTGCCAGCAGCAGAGACATCTTTGAAGCTTTCTTT
J: TRBJ2-2; length: 14; D: -; size: -; V: TRBV2; CDR3: CASRRRTDTGELFF; DNA: TGTGCCAGCAGACGCCGGACAGACACCGGGGAGCTGTTTTTT
J: TRBJ2-7; length: 15; D: -; size: few; V: TRBV7-8; CDR3: CASSPTRQLTYEQYF; DNA: TGTGCCAGCAGCCCGACCCGACAGCTTACCTACGAGCAGTACTTC
J: TRBJ2-5; length: 15; D: TRBD2; size: -; V: TRBV7-9; CDR3: CASSLTSGSGETQYF; DNA: TGTGCCAGCAGCTTAACTAGCGGGAGTGGAGAGACCCAGTACTTC
J: TRBJ1-4; length: 12; D: -; size: -; V: TRBV30; CDR3: CAWSVLSEKLFF; DNA: TGTGCCTGGAGTGTATTAAGCGAAAAACTGTTTTTT
J: TRBJ2-7; length: 12; D: -; size: -; V: TRBV7-2; CDR3: CASSFIPGEQYF; DNA: TGTGCCAGCAGCTTTATTCCGGGGGAGCAGTACTTC
J: TRBJ2-1; length: 14; D: -; size: -; V: TRBV5-1; CDR3: CASSLSGPHNEQFF; DNA: TGCGCCAGCAGCCTATCGGGACCTCACAATGAGCAGTTCTTC
J: TRBJ1-6; length: 16; D: -; size: -; V: TRBV2; CDR3: CASSEERSSYNSPLHF; DNA: TGTGCCAGCAGTGAAGAGAGGAGCTCCTATAATTCACCCCTCCACTTT
J: TRBJ1-1; length: 20; D: -; size: -; V: TRBV9; CDR3: CASSVEPAGGSYRSNTEAFF; DNA: TGTGCCAGCAGCGTAGAACCCGCCGGGGGAAGTTATCGGAGTAACACTGAAGCTTTCTTT
J: TRBJ2-2; length: 13; D: -; size: few; V: TRBV18; CDR3: CASSLRDTGELFF; DNA: TGTGCCAGCTCACTCAGGGATACCGGGGAGCTGTTTTTT
J: TRBJ2-1; length: 14; D: TRBD2; size: -; V: TRBV29-1; CDR3: CSVSLAGVLYEQFF; DNA: TGCAGCGTTAGCCTAGCGGGAGTATTATATGAGCAGTTCTTC
J: TRBJ2-1; length: 14; D: TRBD2; size: few; V: TRBV30; CDR3: CAWSAGTSGPEQFF; DNA: TGTGCCTGGAGTGCCGGGACTAGCGGGCCCGAGCAGTTCTTC
J: TRBJ2-1; length: 16; D: -; size: -; V: TRBV25-1; CDR3: CASSEPTKSHGNEQFF; DNA: TGTGCCAGCAGTGAGCCCACCAAGTCCCATGGAAATGAGCAGTTCTTC
J: TRBJ1-2; length: 13; D: TRBD1; size: -; V: TRBV29-1; CDR3: CSTRDRGTYGYTF; DNA: TGCAGCACCCGGGACAGGGGGACCTATGGCTACACCTTC
J: TRBJ1-6; length: 13; D: -; size: once; V: TRBV30; CDR3: CAWTGRDDSPLHF; DNA: TGTGCCTGGACCGGGCGGGATGATTCACCCCTCCACTTT
J: TRBJ2-3; length: 15; D: -; size: -; V: TRBV7-9; CDR3: CASSFLATSTDTQYF; DNA: TGTGCCAGCAGCTTTCTTGCCACTAGCACAGATACGCAGTATTTT
J: TRBJ2-3; length: 16; D: -; size: -; V: TRBV13; CDR3: CASSLGTGSGADTQYF; DNA: TGTGCCAGCAGCTTAGGCACAGGATCCGGGGCAGATACGCAGTATTTT
J: TRBJ2-5; length: 12; D: -; size: -; V: TRBV30; CDR3: CAWRSGKETQYF; DNA: TGTGCCTGGAGAAGCGGTAAAGAGACCCAGTACTTC
J: TRBJ2-7; length: 12; D: TRBD1; size: -; V: TRBV29-1; CDR3: CSVGPGDREQYF; DNA: TGCAGCGTTGGACCAGGGGACAGGGAGCAGTACTTC
J: TRBJ1-5; length: 15; D: TRBD1; size: -; V: TRBV7-2; CDR3: CASSLDGTGDQPQHF; DNA: TGTGCCAGCAGCTTAGACGGGACAGGGGATCAGCCCCAGCATTTT
J: TRBJ2-7; length: 15; D: -; size: -; V: TRBV6-5; CDR3: CASSYAYGEYYEQYF; DNA: TGTGCCAGCAGTTATGCTTACGGGGAATACTACGAGCAGTACTTC
J: TRBJ2-3; length: 14; D: -; size: -; V: TRBV7-2; CDR3: CASSLGGTTDTQYF; DNA: TGTGCCAGCAGCTTAGGCGGGACCACAGATACGCAGTATTTT